These T cell receptor beta chains were read from a single sample in a study of T-cell reconstitution after alpha-beta-depleted transplantation in children. TCRdb independently ran MiXCR on the PCR reads; one entry per CDR3 protein. The repertoire holds 600,000 to 800,000 distinct CDR3 sequences, with around 14% as singletons. The starting material was PBMCs, obtained before TCRalphabeta/CD19-depleted stem cell transplant. The receptors were sampled from a girl aged 2 to 9 with congenital amegakaryocytic thrombocytopenia, due to receive a stem cell transplant. CDR3s include the opening cysteine and the closing phenylalanine or tryptophan. Each record gives: D gene, clone size, V gene, J gene, CDR3 DNA, CDR3 protein. The D gene is left open where the match is weak. The listing skips clone size in some rows; elsewhere it reads once, few, many or a size class.

.,few,TRBV7-2,TRBJ2-7,TGTGCCAGCAGCTTAGCGGGAGTTCTATGGGAGCAGTACTTC,CASSLAGVLWEQYF
.,.,TRBV5-1,TRBJ2-7,TGCGCCAGCAGCTTTGGGAGGCGAGCCTACGAGCAGTACTTC,CASSFGRRAYEQYF
TRBD2,few,TRBV11-2,TRBJ2-2,TGTGCCAGCAGACGCCCGGGACTAGCGGAGTACACCGGGGAGCTGTTTTTT,CASRRPGLAEYTGELFF
.,many,TRBV5-1,TRBJ1-2,TGCGCCAGCAGCTTGGTCTCCGAGAACTATGGCTACACCTTC,CASSLVSENYGYTF
TRBD1,few,TRBV7-6,TRBJ2-6,TGTGCCAGCAGCTTCGACAGGGGCGGCTCTGGGGCCAACGTCCTGACTTTC,CASSFDRGGSGANVLTF
.,.,TRBV5-1,TRBJ2-5,TGCGCCAGCAGCTTTCGTACAGACCAAGAGACCCAGTACTTC,CASSFRTDQETQYF
.,many,TRBV5-1,TRBJ2-7,TGCGCCAGCAGCTTAATTGTGGGTGTCTACGAGCAGTACTTC,CASSLIVGVYEQYF
TRBD2,many,TRBV20-1,TRBJ2-1,TGCAGTGCTAGAGCCCGTAGCGGGATTAATGAGCAGTTCTTC,CSARARSGINEQFF
TRBD2,.,TRBV2,TRBJ2-1,TGTGCCAGCAGTGCACTCTCCGGACTAGCGGCTATTGGAGATGAGCAGTTCTTC,CASSALSGLAAIGDEQFF
.,.,TRBV30,TRBJ2-5,TGTGCCTGGGCGACAGGTCAAGGGGAGACCCAGTACTTC,CAWATGQGETQYF
.,few,TRBV30,TRBJ1-2,TGTGCCCTCACTCCGGGGGAGACCTATGGCTACACCTTC,CALTPGETYGYTF
.,.,TRBV30,TRBJ2-1,TGTGCCTGGAGTCGGGCCGGGAAGATACAGTTCTTC,CAWSRAGKIQFF
.,many,TRBV5-1,TRBJ2-3,TGCGCCAGCAGCTTGTATGGGGGAGATACGCAGTATTTT,CASSLYGGDTQYF
.,.,TRBV29-1,TRBJ1-2,TGCAGCGTAGAACAGGGTCGTATTGGCTACACCTTC,CSVEQGRIGYTF
.,few,TRBV27,TRBJ2-7,TGTGCCAGCAGTCCCCTCAAATCCTACGAGCAGTACTTC,CASSPLKSYEQYF
.,.,TRBV20-1,TRBJ2-2,TGCAGTGCAAGGGGGAGCGTCACCGGGGAGCTGTTTTTT,CSARGSVTGELFF
.,few,TRBV5-1,TRBJ1-4,TGCGCCAGCAGATACAGGGAAGAGGAAAAACTGTTTTTT,CASRYREEEKLFF
.,many,TRBV20-1,TRBJ1-6,TGCAGTGCTAGAAGTCCTGGGGGTTCACCCCTCCACTTT,CSARSPGGSPLHF
TRBD2,few,TRBV7-6,TRBJ2-1,TGTGCCAGCAGCTTAGTGCGTAGCGGGTTTTCCTCCTACAATGAGCAGTTCTTC,CASSLVRSGFSSYNEQFF
.,few,TRBV7-9,TRBJ2-6,TGTGCCAGCATGCATTCCTCTGGGGCCAACGTCCTGACTTTC,CASMHSSGANVLTF
.,few,TRBV7-8,TRBJ2-4,TGTGCCAGCGGGCCCGGGGGTGGTACCAAAAACATTCAGTACTTC,CASGPGGGTKNIQYF
TRBD2,few,TRBV3-1,TRBJ2-1,TGTGCCAGCAGCCAAGTCGTCACTAGCGGGAAAAATGAGCAGTTCTTC,CASSQVVTSGKNEQFF
TRBD1,.,TRBV5-1,TRBJ2-1,TGCGCCAGCAAACAGGGGACCAATGAGCAGTTCTTC,CASKQGTNEQFF
TRBD2,many,TRBV24-1,TRBJ2-1,TGTGCCACCAGTGACGCGACTAGCGGGAGTATCGATGAGCAGTTCTTC,CATSDATSGSIDEQFF
TRBD1,few,TRBV7-9,TRBJ1-1,TGTGCCACCAAATGGGGGATGGGGACAGCCGGCAACACTGAAGCTTTCTTT,CATKWGMGTAGNTEAFF
TRBD1,few,TRBV20-1,TRBJ2-7,TGCAGTGCTAGAGGAGGGGGGACAGGGCTATACGAGCAGTACTTC,CSARGGGTGLYEQYF
TRBD1,.,TRBV7-3,TRBJ2-3,TGTGCCAGCAGCTTAGTTGTAGGGGGCATCACAGATACGCAGTATTTT,CASSLVVGGITDTQYF
.,many,TRBV5-1,TRBJ2-7,TGCGCCAGCAGGCCGGTTTTCCAAGGTATGGAGCAGTACTTC,CASRPVFQGMEQYF
.,many,TRBV12-3/TRBV12-4,TRBJ2-3,TGTGCCAGCAGTTTGCGGATGGCACCTTTTGCCACAGATACGCAGTATTTT,CASSLRMAPFATDTQYF
.,many,TRBV7-8,TRBJ2-7,TGTGCCAGCAGCTTAGAGATGGTCGAGCAGTACTTC,CASSLEMVEQYF
TRBD1,.,TRBV30,TRBJ1-1,TGTGCCTGGCTTGCAGGGGGGGGTGAAGCTTTCTTT,CAWLAGGGEAFF
TRBD1,few,TRBV5-4,TRBJ1-2,TGTGCCAGCAGCTTCATGAGTGGACAGGGGTACAATGGCTACACCTTC,CASSFMSGQGYNGYTF
.,many,TRBV7-9,TRBJ1-3,TGTGCCAGCAGCCCCGGGTGGGGAAACACCATATATTTT,CASSPGWGNTIYF
.,many,TRBV29-1,TRBJ2-7,TGCAGCGTTGTCGGGTCCCTGACCTACGAGCAGTACTTC,CSVVGSLTYEQYF
.,many,TRBV24-1,TRBJ2-5,TGTGCCACCAGTGTACAAGCGGATCAAGAGACCCAGTACTTC,CATSVQADQETQYF
.,.,TRBV18,TRBJ2-7,TGTGCCAGCTCACCACCGATCCGGGCCTACGAGCAGTACTTC,CASSPPIRAYEQYF
.,.,TRBV4-2,TRBJ2-1,TGTGCCAGCAGCCAGCTAACCAGCCGTTACAATGAGCAGTTCTTC,CASSQLTSRYNEQFF
.,.,TRBV4-2,TRBJ2-1,TGTGCCAGCAGCCAAGTATCCAGGGGGGAGGGTGAGCAGTTCTTC,CASSQVSRGEGEQFF
TRBD1,many,TRBV12-3/TRBV12-4,TRBJ2-7,TGTGCCAGCAGTAAACTCGGGGACAGGATAACCTACGAGCAGTACTTC,CASSKLGDRITYEQYF
TRBD2,.,TRBV29-1,TRBJ2-3,TGCAGCGTTGAAGCGGGTAGCGGGGTAGATACGCAGTATTTT,CSVEAGSGVDTQYF
TRBD1,.,TRBV5-6,TRBJ1-1,TGTGCCAGCAGTCGACAGGGGAACACTGAAGCTTCCTTT,CASSRQGNTEASF
TRBD2,few,TRBV7-6,TRBJ2-1,TGTGCCAGCAGCCCCGGGACTAGCGGGAGATCCTACAATGAGCAGTTCTTC,CASSPGTSGRSYNEQFF